These 8 T cell receptor beta chains originate from one sample sequenced in a study of shared T cell receptors in the human thymus (dated by TCRdb to about 2021). Libraries were made using the immunoSEQ multiplex PCR assay. In its TCRdb copy, this immuneACCESS table keeps in-frame sequences only and misses some clones. Where compared with another copy, unresolved V genes explain less than half of these, and the others have no known cause. The sample records some 660,000 clones, 87% of which are singletons. The top ten clones comprise more than 0.009% of the sample. These data were also filed under a second study, of human thymus T cells.

The specimen sequenced was thymocytes. The receptors derive from a boy less than two years old with a congenital heart defect. Donor details come from another sample of the same person, matched by shared clones.

The V and J genes are TRBV19 and TRBJ2-3, with TRBD1 matching 9 bases. Germline CDR1 and CDR2: LNHDA and SQIVND (reference sequence). The V segment lost 9 bases and the J segment 4 bases; nucleotides outside the gene matches: 11. This CDR3 contains 15 residues. CDR3 in DNA: TGTGCCAGCAAACCTCGGGACAGGGTTTCAGATACGCAGTATTTT. Translated: CASKPRDRVSDTQYF.

The rearrangement links TRBV15 to TRBJ2-7, with D maybe TRBD1 (6 bases). V dropped 3 bases and J dropped 7 bases, with 13 bases sitting between them. CDR3 length: 13 residues. From germline, CDR1 is LNHNV and CDR2 YYDKDF (reference sequence). The CDR3: CATSSSGHPEQYF. In nucleotides, the CDR3 is TGTGCCACCAGCAGCTCGGGACACCCAGAGCAGTACTTC.

The chain joins TRBV19 to TRBJ1-6; D is uncertain. The V gene's germline CDR1 is LNHDA and CDR2 SQIVND (reference sequence). V shed 4 bases and J shed 7 bases, with 14 bases lying between them. The CDR3 has 15 residues. In DNA, the CDR3 is TGTGCCAGTAGTACGGCGGGGTCGAAGAATTCACCCCTCCACTTT. Amino acid sequence: CASSTAGSKNSPLHF. The variable domain in full, with the rest retrieved from reference TRBV19 and TRBJ1-6, is DGGITQSPKYLFRKEGQNVTLSCEQNLNHDAMYWYRQDPGQGLRLIYYSQIVNDFQKGDIAEGYSVSREKKESFPLTVTSAQKNPTAFYLCASSTAGSKNSPLHFGNGTRLTVT.

The rearrangement links TRBV14 to TRBJ2-1; 10 positions match TRBD2. The CDR3 sequence is 17 residues long. Looked up from germline, CDR1 is SGHDN and CDR2 is FVKESK. The V gene end was trimmed by 5 bases and the J gene end by 2 bases; junction bases not matched to a gene: 9. CDR3 sequence: CASSRKSGRAAYNEQFF. CDR3 sequence (DNA): TGTGCCAGCAGCAGAAAAAGCGGGAGGGCCGCCTACAATGAGCAGTTCTTC.

The chain recombines TRBV6-8 with TRBJ2-7; 7 positions agree with TRBD1. This CDR3 has 17 residues. V shed 7 bases and J 3 bases; nucleotides not matched to a gene: 18. Germline CDR1 is MNHGY and CDR2 is SAAAGT. CDR3 sequence: CASTPRWFRGKNYEQYF. CDR3 DNA sequence: TGTGCCAGCACCCCGAGGTGGTTCAGGGGGAAGAACTACGAGCAGTACTTC.

The chain is built from TRBV11-2 and TRBJ1-1; D is undetermined. The germline V gene encodes CDR1 SGHAT and CDR2 FQNNGV. This CDR3 contains 13 residues. Trimming pared 4 bases from V and 3 bases from J, leaving 9 bases between. The chain's CDR3 is CASSSQRDTEAFF. The DNA for the CDR3 is TGTGCCAGCAGCTCCCAGAGGGACACTGAAGCTTTCTTT.

The rearrangement uses TRBV27 and TRBJ2-1, with D hard to call. Germline V gene data show CDR1 as MNHEY and CDR2 as SMNVEV (reference sequence). Trimming left V 2 bases short and J 8 bases short, with 13 bases between. The length of the CDR3 is 14 residues. CDR3 nucleotides: TGTGCCAGCAGTTTAATCTTCAGGTCCTATGAGCAGTTCTTC. This gives the protein CASSLIFRSYEQFF.

The rearrangement uses TRBV7-2 and TRBJ2-1, with 9 bases lining up with TRBD2. The CDR3 spans 14 residues. The trim removed 0 bases at V and 8 bases at J, leaving 2 bases unmatched. Germline V gene lookup returns CDR1 SGHTA and CDR2 FQGNSA. CDR3 sequence (DNA): TGTGCCAGCAGCTTAGCGGCGGGGGGGGATGAGCAGTTCTTC. Its translation: CASSLAAGGDEQFF.